This entry lists 10 T cell receptor beta chains sequenced from one sample in a study of blood T cell repertoires in COVID-19. TCRdb keeps only in-frame clones here, not all; method: immunoSEQ multiplex PCR. The sample includes 93,000 or so clones, roughly 90% of them seen just once. Material for sequencing was peripheral blood. The receptor source for this set is a woman in her sixties or seventies with acute or convalescent COVID-19.

The V call is TRBV5-4, the J call TRBJ2-6, with a tentative D call TRBD2 (5 bases). Trimming removed 4 bases at V and 0 bases at J, with 11 bases between. The germline V gene has CDR1 SGHNT and CDR2 YYREEE (reference sequence). The CDR3 is 16 amino acids. As DNA, the CDR3 is TGTGCCAGCAGCCCCCCGGAGGACTCTGGGGCCAACGTCCTGACTTTC. This encodes CASSPPEDSGANVLTF. Using reference TRBV5-4 and TRBJ2-6 for the parts outside the CDR3, the full variable domain is ETGVTQSPTHLIKTRGQQVTLRCSSQSGHNTVSWYQQALGQGPQFIFQYYREEENGRGNFPPRFSGLQFPNYSSELNVNALELDDSALYLCASSPPEDSGANVLTFGAGSRLTVL.

This chain links TRBV30 with TRBJ1-5; D ambiguous. V dropped 2 bases and J dropped 1 base, with 12 bases sitting between them. This CDR3 region has 15 residues. Germline V gene sequence: CDR1 GTSNPN, CDR2 SVGIG (reference sequence). Here the CDR3 DNA reads TGTGCCTGGAGTCGAGGAGGAGGGAGCAATCAGCCCCAGCATTTT. Its translation is CAWSRGGGSNQPQHF.

The chain uses TRBV7-9 and TRBJ2-1; D possibly corresponds to TRBD2 (5 bases). The CDR3 covers 15 residues. Germline V gene lookup returns CDR1 SEHNR and CDR2 FQNEAQ (reference sequence). Trimming pared 1 base from V and 2 bases from J, leaving 9 bases between. The CDR3 here is CASSLVKRPYNEQFF. Written as DNA, the CDR3 is TGTGCCAGCAGCTTAGTTAAGCGGCCCTACAATGAGCAGTTCTTC.

Only one count was recorded for this clone. The rearrangement links TRBV6-1 to TRBJ1-4; tentatively, D is TRBD1 (6 bases). CDR1 and CDR2 from the germline V gene are MNHNS and SASEGT. The CDR3 totals 14 residues. Trimming took off 1 base at V and 8 bases at J, with 11 bases between the two ends. CDR3 sequence (DNA): TGTGCCAGCAGTGAAGGGGCAGGGGTCGAAAAACTGTTTTTT. Encoded protein: CASSEGAGVEKLFF.

The chain is built from TRBV21-1 and TRBJ2-7; whether TRBD2, the table's D call, matches the DNA was not checked. TRBV21-1 is noted as a pseudogene. The CDR3 sequence is 15 residues long. In nucleotides, the CDR3 is TGTGCCAGCAGCAAGCGGGGGAATAGCTCCTACGAGCAGTACGTC. It translates to CASSKRGNSSYEQYV.

The chain employs TRBV9 and TRBJ2-3, with 8 bases fitting TRBD2. Losses at the gene ends were 2 bases for V and 1 base for J; bases not matched to a gene: 0. Germline V CDR1 and CDR2: SGDLS, YYNGEE. The CDR3 is 14 amino acids. The CDR3 coding sequence is TGTGCCAGCAGCGTGACTAGCGGCACAGATACGCAGTATTTT. It codes for CASSVTSGTDTQYF.

The chain carries TRBV7-9 and TRBJ1-2; 7 bases match TRBD1. The CDR3 is 14 residues long. V shed 5 bases and J 2 bases; nucleotides not matched to a gene: 5. Germline-derived CDR1 and CDR2 are SEHNR and FQNEAQ (reference sequence). In DNA, the CDR3 is TGTGCCAGCAGCACCACGACAGGGAACTATGGCTACACCTTC. Translation: CASSTTTGNYGYTF.

The chain employs TRBV11-2 and TRBJ2-7; D gene ambiguous. Germline V gene lookup returns CDR1 SGHAT and CDR2 FQNNGV. Trimming took off 6 bases at V and 2 bases at J, with 11 bases between the two ends. The CDR3 consists of 13 residues. The CDR3 is CASRVHGTYEQYF. In DNA form, the CDR3 reads TGTGCCAGCAGGGTTCATGGCACCTACGAGCAGTACTTC.

V and J are TRBV7-9 and TRBJ2-1, with TRBD2 matching 14 bases. V dropped 0 bases and J dropped 6; count of bases not matched to a gene: 1. Germline V gene lookup returns CDR1 SEHNR and CDR2 FQNEAQ (reference sequence). The CDR3 extends over 16 amino acids. The CDR3 DNA reads TGTGCCAGCAGCTTAGCCGGGACTAGCGGGAGCAATGAGCAGTTCTTC. This sequence encodes CASSLAGTSGSNEQFF.

The chain recombines TRBV5-1 with TRBJ2-3; 9 bases match TRBD2. With 7 bases clipped from V and 4 bases from J, the junction kept 13 bases outside the gene matches. The CDR3 has 16 amino acids. CDR1 is SGHRS and CDR2 is YFSETQ in the germline V gene. The CDR3 DNA reads TGCGCCAGCTTCTTGGGTCCTAGCGGGAACGCAGATACGCAGTATTTT. Its translation is CASFLGPSGNADTQYF.